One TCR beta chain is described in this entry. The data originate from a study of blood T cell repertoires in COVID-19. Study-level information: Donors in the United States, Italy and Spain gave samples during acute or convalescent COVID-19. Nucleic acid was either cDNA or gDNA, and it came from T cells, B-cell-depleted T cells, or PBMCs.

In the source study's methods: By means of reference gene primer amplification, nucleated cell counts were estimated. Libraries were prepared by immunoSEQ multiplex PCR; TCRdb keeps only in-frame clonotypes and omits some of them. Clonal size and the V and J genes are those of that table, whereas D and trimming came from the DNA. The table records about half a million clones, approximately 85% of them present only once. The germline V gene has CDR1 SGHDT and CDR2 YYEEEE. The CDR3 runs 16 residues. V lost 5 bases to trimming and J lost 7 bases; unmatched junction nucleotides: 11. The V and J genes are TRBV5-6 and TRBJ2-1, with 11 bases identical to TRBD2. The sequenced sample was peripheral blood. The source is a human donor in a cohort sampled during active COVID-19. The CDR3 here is CASSYFSGRARNEQFF. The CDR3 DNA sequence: TGTGCCAGCAGTTATTTTAGCGGGAGGGCCAGGAATGAGCAGTTCTTC.